The 17 T cell receptor beta chains presented below share a single source sample, sequenced in a study of graft-versus-host responses after intestinal transplantation. Their specific antigens are unknown. Measured with immunoSEQ multiplex PCR; TCRdb has only the in-frame clones, and not every one. The sample has tens of thousands of clones, around 92% seen once. This specimen consisted of unstimulated CD4+ T cells sorted from spleen or lymph node cells, obtained before transplant. These receptors were collected from a human donor who was the organ donor for an intestinal transplant.

The chain employs TRBV18 and TRBJ2-7; D ambiguous. CDR3 length equals 15 residues. V shed 0 bases and J shed 4 bases, with 13 bases lying between them. From germline, CDR1 is KGHSH and CDR2 LQKENI. DNA for the CDR3: TGTGCCAGCTCACCACCAGGAACAGTTGAGTACGAGCAGTACTTC. It encodes CASSPPGTVEYEQYF.

This clone was observed a few times. The chain has TRBV28 and TRBJ1-1; the D gene is possibly TRBD1 (6 bases). CDR1 MDHEN and CDR2 SYDVKM come from the germline V gene. V lost 6 bases and J 2 bases, leaving 13 bases between the germline ends. This CDR3 region has 14 residues. The CDR3 DNA is TGTGCCAGCAGGAAGAGGACAGCCAACACTGAAGCTTTCTTT. It translates to CASRKRTANTEAFF.

This clone was observed a handful of times. The chain uses TRBV12-5 and TRBJ2-3; 9 nucleotides line up with TRBD2. Trimming removed 5 bases from V and 3 bases from J; junction bases left unmatched: 3. Germline CDR1 reads LGHNT; CDR2 reads FRNRAP. The CDR3 spans 14 residues. The CDR3 sequence is CASGLAGLTDTQYF. CDR3 nucleotide sequence: TGTGCTAGTGGTCTAGCGGGACTGACAGATACGCAGTATTTT.

There are a few counts of this clone. Compared with germline, one end of the junction differs, possibly owing to a read error. The chain is built from TRBV4-2 and TRBJ2-3; a weak D match, TRBD2 (6 bases). This CDR3 is built from 15 residues. The germline V gene encodes CDR1 LGHNA and CDR2 YNFKEQ. CDR3 nucleotide sequence: TGTGCCAGCAGCAAAGAGGAGGGCGGCGCAGATACGCAGTATTTT. Amino acid sequence: CASSKEEGGADTQYF.

This chain joins TRBV5-1 and TRBJ1-4; 8 bases align to TRBD1. Trimming cost V 4 bases and J 8 bases; bases outside gene matches: 7. Germline V lookup: CDR1 SGHRS, CDR2 YFSETQ. This CDR3 region has 14 residues. The CDR3 DNA is TGCGCCAGCAGCCCGGACAGGGAAGGAGAAAAACTGTTTTTT. It codes for CASSPDREGEKLFF.

Note on this clone: Its ends do not fully match the called genes, so a read error is possible. The chain has TRBV28 and TRBJ2-7, with D tentatively TRBD2 (6 bases). CDR1 MDHEN and CDR2 SYDVKM come from the germline V gene. The CDR3 consists of 12 residues. The CDR3 sequence is CASSAGLARHSF. The CDR3 DNA reads as TGTGCCAGCAGTGCCGGTCTAGCGAGACACAGCTTC.

The chain uses TRBV25-1 and TRBJ2-5; TRBD1 might be the D (6 bases). The germline V gene has CDR1 MGHDK and CDR2 SYGVNS. V was clipped by 0 bases and J by 5 bases, with 13 bases between them. The CDR3 runs to 15 residues. CDR3 DNA sequence: TGTGCCAGCAGTGAATATCGCGGACAGCTGGAGACCCAGTACTTC. This encodes CASSEYRGQLETQYF.

The gene calls are TRBV9 and TRBJ1-2; no clear D. V dropped 0 bases and J dropped 7 bases, with 13 bases sitting between them. The CDR3 consists of 14 residues. Germline V gives CDR1 SGDLS, CDR2 YYNGEE. As DNA, the CDR3 is TGTGCCAGCAGCGTAGGAACAACCCGCGGTGGCTACACCTTC. Translated: CASSVGTTRGGYTF.

The chain combines TRBV29-1 with TRBJ2-1, with 8 bases lining up with TRBD1. The V and J ends lost 0 bases and 8 bases, in that order; junction bases with no gene match: 12. CDR1 is SQVTM and CDR2 is ANQGSEA in the germline V gene. The CDR3 covers 16 residues. The CDR3 nucleotides are TGCAGCGTTGAAGATCTTTGGACAGGGCCGGACTATGAGCAGTTCTTC. Translation: CSVEDLWTGPDYEQFF.

This clone was detected only a few times. The genes are TRBV7-6 and TRBJ1-1, with D possibly TRBD1 on 5 matching bases. Germline CDR1 is SGHVS and CDR2 is FNYEAQ. This CDR3 contains 14 residues. The V gene lost 1 base and the J gene lost 5 bases, with 11 bases spanning the gap. CDR3 sequence (DNA): TGTGCCAGCAGCTTAGATGGCAGGGAAACTGAAGCTTTCTTT. Translation: CASSLDGRETEAFF.

The genes are TRBV25-1 and TRBJ2-4; no reliable D call. The germline gives CDR1 MGHDK, CDR2 SYGVNS. This CDR3 region has 13 residues. V lost 8 bases and J lost 0, with 8 bases in between. This CDR3 reads CASFSGAKNIQYF. The CDR3 DNA follows: TGTGCCAGCTTTAGTGGAGCCAAAAACATTCAGTACTTC.

The rearrangement uses TRBV7-2 and TRBJ2-5; 8 bases match TRBD2. V dropped 5 bases and J dropped 5; count of bases not matched to a gene: 10. The CDR3 extends over 15 amino acids. Per germline, CDR1 SGHTA and CDR2 FQGNSA. The DNA of the CDR3 is TGTGCCAGCAGCGGGGACGCGGGGGGTGGGGAGACCCAGTACTTC. Amino acid sequence: CASSGDAGGGETQYF.

This chain joins TRBV7-2 and TRBJ2-1; TRBD1 aligns across 8 bases. The CDR3 has 18 amino acids. The J segment lost 7 bases and the V segment lost 10 bases, leaving 24 bases of the junction unmatched. Per germline, CDR1 SGHTA and CDR2 FQGNSA. In DNA, the CDR3 is TGTGCCACCCAAGCAAGGGCCTCGTTCGACAGGGGTCGAAATGAGCAGTTCTTC. Translating it yields CATQARASFDRGRNEQFF.

This clone was recorded only once. The chain recombines TRBV7-9 with TRBJ2-7; no reliable D call. CDR3 length: 10 amino acids. Trimming removed 7 bases from V and 7 bases from J, with 8 bases in between. The germline gives CDR1 SEHNR, CDR2 FQNEAQ (reference sequence). As DNA, the CDR3 is TGTGCCAGCACCCCCCTTGAGCAGTACTTC. Amino acids: CASTPLEQYF.

This clone has just a few counts. This chain's CDR3 is CASSPQWGHRRTYEQYF. The DNA for the CDR3 is TGTGCCAGCAGCCCACAGTGGGGACACCGGCGGACCTACGAGCAGTACTTC. This sequence joins TRBV4-2 and TRBJ2-7, with D possibly being TRBD1 (6 bases). This CDR3 region has 17 residues. V was pared by 4 bases and J by 2 bases, with 21 bases between. Germline-derived CDR1 and CDR2 are LGHNA and YNFKEQ.

The chain links TRBV4-1 to TRBJ2-1, with TRBD2 as a possible D gene (6 bases). The germline CDR1 and CDR2 sequences are MGHRA and YSYEKL. This CDR3 spans 17 amino acids. Between the trimmed V and J ends, which lost 4 bases and 0 bases, there was a span of 16 bases. CDR3 in DNA: TGCGCCAGCAGCCCTAGTTCCCTAGCGACCTCCTACAATGAGCAGTTCTTC. Protein: CASSPSSLATSYNEQFF.

The rearrangement uses TRBV10-3 and TRBJ2-7; perhaps TRBD1 as D (5 bases). The CDR3 spans 15 residues. Germline loops: CDR1 ENHRY, CDR2 SYGVKD. The germline V and J ends were trimmed by 7 bases and 2 bases, with 18 bases remaining between them. CDR3 in amino acids: CAITPGHSSPYEQYF. The CDR3, as DNA: TGTGCCATCACCCCCGGACATTCCAGCCCCTACGAGCAGTACTTC.